Below, 28 T cell receptor beta chains from the same sample are listed, as sequenced in a study of T cells after yellow fever vaccination. TCRdb processed the 5' RACE reads anew with MiXCR; each CDR3 protein has one entry. The sample consists of 250,000 or so distinct CDR3 sequences, roughly 3.5% of them appearing once. Specimen: PBMCs, collected 15 days after the yellow fever booster vaccination. The source of these receptors is a man aged 18 to 29 who received the YFV17D yellow fever vaccine.

This clonotype was counted many times. The chain recombines TRBV7-9 with TRBJ1-1, with D possibly matching TRBD1 (6 bases). The CDR3 is 13 amino acids. Trimming took 5 bases from V and 12 from J, leaving 19 bases between them. Germline V lookup: CDR1 SEHNR, CDR2 FQNEAQ (reference sequence). Here the CDR3 reads CASSPGAGAVPFF. As DNA, the CDR3 is TGTGCCAGCAGCCCGGGGGCAGGGGCTGTCCCTTTCTTT. The variable domain in full, with the rest retrieved from reference TRBV7-9 and TRBJ1-1, is DTGVSQNPRHKITKRGQNVTFRCDPISEHNRLYWYRQTLGQGPEFLTYFQNEAQLEKSRLLSDRFSAERPKGSFSTLEIQRTEQGDSAMYLCASSPGAGAVPFFGQGTRLTVV.

This clonotype was detected ten times or more. This chain uses TRBV2 with TRBJ1-1, with D perhaps matching TRBD1 (5 bases). V gave up 2 bases and J gave up 4 bases, with 5 bases separating them. The CDR3 is 12 amino acids. The germline V gene encodes CDR1 SNHLY and CDR2 FYNNEI. The CDR3 sequence: CASSERGTEAFF. The CDR3, as DNA: TGTGCCAGCAGTGAAAGGGGCACTGAAGCTTTCTTT.

V is TRBV29-1 and J is TRBJ2-5, with a possible D match to TRBD1 (7 bases). CDR3 length: 14 amino acids. The germline V gene has CDR1 SQVTM and CDR2 ANQGSEA. Trimming cost V 5 bases and J 4 bases, with 17 bases left between them. The CDR3 coding sequence is TGCAGCGTTCAGACAGGGTTGGAGGGAGAGACCCAGTACTTC. Protein sequence: CSVQTGLEGETQYF. Full variable domain (remainder filled in from reference TRBV29-1 and TRBJ2-5): SAVISQKPSRDICQRGTSLTIQCQVDSQVTMMFWYRQQPGQSLTLIATANQGSEATYESGFVIDKFPISRPNLTFSTLTVSNMSPEDSSIYLCSVQTGLEGETQYFGPGTRLLVL.

This clonotype was seen ten or more times. The chain uses TRBV19 and TRBJ2-5; 10 bases line up with TRBD1. V was pared by 5 bases and J by 5 bases, with 11 bases of the junction left unmatched. Germline CDR1 reads LNHDA; CDR2 reads SQIVND (reference sequence). The CDR3 covers 16 residues. CDR3 DNA: TGTGCCAGTAGTGGACCGGGACAGGGGTTCCAGGAGACCCAGTACTTC. It yields the protein CASSGPGQGFQETQYF.

This clonotype was recorded at least ten times. The rearrangement links TRBV3-1 to TRBJ1-5; D is uncertain. CDR3 length: 14 amino acids. V was shortened by 0 bases and J by 5 bases, with 8 bases between the two germline ends. Germline lookup yields CDR1 LGHDT and CDR2 YNNKEL (reference sequence). This chain's CDR3 is CASSQEGGHQPQHF. The CDR3 DNA sequence: TGTGCCAGCAGCCAAGAGGGAGGGCATCAGCCCCAGCATTTT.

This clonotype showed up many times. The gene calls are TRBV10-3 and TRBJ2-2, with D perhaps given as TRBD1 or TRBD2 (7 bases each). The CDR3 loop spans 16 amino acids. V lost 6 bases and J 6 bases, leaving 20 bases between the germline ends. Germline V gene data show CDR1 as ENHRY and CDR2 as SYGVKD. CDR3 nucleotides: TGTGCCATCAGCACCGGGGAGGGGGCCGTGGCCGGGGAGCTGTTTTTT. Protein sequence: CAISTGEGAVAGELFF.

This clonotype occurred many times. The chain has TRBV30 and TRBJ1-5; D not certain. CDR3 size: 13 residues. CDR1 is GTSNPN and CDR2 is SVGIG in the germline V gene (reference sequence). Trimming shortened V by 3 bases and J by 5 bases, and 11 bases separated the two germline ends. The CDR3 loop is CAWRGSDYQPQHF. DNA for the CDR3: TGTGCCTGGAGAGGCAGCGACTATCAGCCCCAGCATTTT.

This clonotype was found many times. V is TRBV4-2 and J is TRBJ1-4; D may be TRBD1 (6 bases). The CDR3 loop spans 16 amino acids. Germline CDR1 and CDR2: LGHNA and YNFKEQ. Trimming stripped 1 base from V and 4 bases from J, with 13 bases between. CDR3 DNA: TGTGCCAGCAGCCAAGCATTGAGGACAGATAATGAAAAACTGTTTTTT. This sequence encodes CASSQALRTDNEKLFF.

This clonotype was detected many times. The CDR3 DNA follows: TGCGCCAGCAGCTTCGGACAGGGGGGGAATGAGCAGTTCTTC. Amino acids: CASSFGQGGNEQFF. The chain uses TRBV5-1 and TRBJ2-1, with 10 bases that match TRBD1. Germline lookup yields CDR1 SGHRS and CDR2 YFSETQ. CDR3 size: 14 residues. After removal of 2 bases from V and 7 bases from J, the junction contained 3 bases not matched to a gene. Using reference TRBV5-1 and TRBJ2-1 for the parts outside the CDR3, the full variable domain is KAGVTQTPRYLIKTRGQQVTLSCSPISGHRSVSWYQQTPGQGLQFLFEYFSETQRNKGNFPGRFSGRQFSNSRSEMNVSTLELGDSALYLCASSFGQGGNEQFFGPGTRLTVL.

The chain has TRBV20-1 and TRBJ2-5; the match to TRBD2 covers 14 bases. The V gene end was trimmed by 8 bases and the J gene end by 2 bases; junction bases not matched to a gene: 4. The CDR3 consists of 14 residues. The V gene's germline CDR1 is DFQATT and CDR2 SNEGSKA (reference sequence). CDR3 in amino acids: CSPRTSGGQETQYF. The CDR3 nucleotides read TGCAGTCCAAGGACTAGCGGGGGGCAAGAGACCCAGTACTTC.

This clonotype was found many times. The DNA of the CDR3 is TGTGCCACCAGTGATTTGGGTCACGCTGAGGGCTACACCTTC. It codes for CATSDLGHAEGYTF. The chain employs TRBV24-1 and TRBJ1-2; D is unclear. Trimming left V 0 bases short and J 8 bases short, with 12 bases between. The V gene's germline CDR1 is KGHDR and CDR2 SFDVKD. This CDR3 comprises 14 residues.

This clonotype showed up many times. The rearrangement joins TRBV28 to TRBJ2-7, with D uncertain. From germline, CDR1 is MDHEN and CDR2 SYDVKM. The CDR3 consists of 14 residues. Trimming cost V 2 bases and J 2 bases, with 10 bases left between them. The CDR3 DNA follows: TGTGCCAGCAGTTTAATCAGACCCCCCTACGAGCAGTACGTC. Its protein product is CASSLIRPPYEQYV.

In its sample, this clonotype was seen many times. V and J are TRBV28 and TRBJ2-7, with 10 bases identical to TRBD1. The germline V gene encodes CDR1 MDHEN and CDR2 SYDVKM. There are 16 residues in the CDR3. With V trimmed by 2 bases and J by 5 bases, 9 bases remained unmatched. In DNA, the CDR3 is TGTGCCAGCAGTTTACAAACCGGGGACAGGGGAGACGAGCAGTACGTC. Its protein is CASSLQTGDRGDEQYV.

In its sample, this clonotype was seen many times. The chain has TRBV5-1 and TRBJ1-1; D is uncertain. Deletions cut 0 bases from V and 6 bases from J, with 9 bases between. CDR1 is SGHRS and CDR2 is YFSETQ in the germline V gene. The CDR3 covers 13 residues. CDR3 DNA: TGCGCCAGCAGCTTGGAACATGGGTCTGAAGCTTTCTTT. It specifies CASSLEHGSEAFF. The entire variable domain, with the rest obtained from reference TRBV5-1 and TRBJ1-1, is as follows: KAGVTQTPRYLIKTRGQQVTLSCSPISGHRSVSWYQQTPGQGLQFLFEYFSETQRNKGNFPGRFSGRQFSNSRSEMNVSTLELGDSALYLCASSLEHGSEAFFGQGTRLTVV.

The table lists this clonotype with many counts. V usage is TRBV5-1 and J usage is TRBJ1-1; D is ambiguous. This CDR3 region has 13 residues. Trimming pared 1 base from V and 8 bases from J, leaving 12 bases between. Germline V gene lookup returns CDR1 SGHRS and CDR2 YFSETQ. CDR3 coding DNA: TGCGCCAGCAGCTTGTCGGCTCCCAACGAAGCTTTCTTT. Its protein product is CASSLSAPNEAFF.

This clonotype was seen at least ten times. Written as DNA, the CDR3 is TGCAGCGTTGAAGAAGTCGGCGGGGGAACCTACGAGCAGTACTTC. Its protein is CSVEEVGGGTYEQYF. The chain joins TRBV29-1 to TRBJ2-7; 7 nucleotides match TRBD2. This CDR3 spans 15 amino acids. CDR1 and CDR2 (germline): SQVTM, ANQGSEA. Losses at the gene ends were 0 bases for V and 2 bases for J; bases not matched to a gene: 7.

This clonotype was counted ten times or more. The chain joins TRBV29-1 to TRBJ2-5, with D possibly matching TRBD2 (5 bases). From germline, CDR1 is SQVTM and CDR2 ANQGSEA. V was cut by 0 bases and J by 2 bases, with 13 bases left in between. The CDR3 extends over 15 amino acids. CDR3 in DNA: TGCAGCGTTGAAGAGGGTAGCGCCTCTCAAGAGACCCAGTACTTC. Protein product: CSVEEGSASQETQYF. The variable domain in full, completed from reference TRBV29-1 and TRBJ2-5, reads SAVISQKPSRDICQRGTSLTIQCQVDSQVTMMFWYRQQPGQSLTLIATANQGSEATYESGFVIDKFPISRPNLTFSTLTVSNMSPEDSSIYLCSVEEGSASQETQYFGPGTRLLVL.

This clonotype was counted at least ten times. This rearrangement joins TRBV5-1 to TRBJ2-2; D possibly corresponds to TRBD2 (6 bases). Trimming left V 1 base short and J 5 bases short, with 12 bases between. The germline V gene has CDR1 SGHRS and CDR2 YFSETQ. The CDR3 extends over 15 amino acids. The CDR3 is CASSLLIGSTGELFF. CDR3 nucleotide sequence: TGCGCCAGCAGCTTGTTAATCGGGAGTACCGGGGAGCTGTTTTTT.

This clonotype was found many times. One end of the junction fails to match germline, which may point to a read error. J is TRBJ1-2 and V is TRBV5-4, with D hard to call. Germline CDR1 reads SGHNT; CDR2 reads YYREEE (reference sequence). The CDR3 covers 12 residues. As DNA, the CDR3 is TGTGCCAGCAGCTTGGATCGTAGGACGGCGACGTTC. As protein: CASSLDRRTATF.

The rearrangement links TRBV19 to TRBJ1-2; 7 bases are a match to TRBD1. The germline CDR1 and CDR2 sequences are LNHDA and SQIVND (reference sequence). After removal of 8 bases from V and 4 bases from J, the junction contained 7 bases not matched to a gene. There are 13 residues in the CDR3. For the CDR3, the DNA is TGTGCCAGTTGGACAGGAGGACGCTATGGCTACACCTTC. Protein sequence: CASWTGGRYGYTF.

Of note for this clonotype: A much bigger clone sits one base away, suggesting this may be a read error. The chain carries TRBV21-1 and TRBJ1-5. TRBV21-1 is given as a pseudogene. The CDR3 is 17 residues long. CDR3 sequence reads: CASSKEGRGGNPQPQHF. Written as DNA, the CDR3 is TGTGCCAGCAGCAAAGAGGGGAGGGGCGGAAACCCTCAGCCCCAGCATTTT.

In this sample, this clonotype turned up many times. The chain is built from TRBV12-3 or TRBV12-4 and TRBJ1-4; 7 bases are shared with TRBD1. Germline trimming cut 6 bases from V and 6 bases from J; bases unmatched to any gene: 7. The CDR3 has 14 amino acids. CDR3 sequence reads: CASSSGTAYEKLFF. The CDR3 DNA sequence: TGTGCCAGCAGCTCCGGGACAGCGTATGAAAAACTGTTTTTT.

This clonotype was counted ten times or more. This chain connects TRBV12-3 or TRBV12-4 to TRBJ1-1; D gene uncertain. Trimming took off 7 bases at V and 0 bases at J, with 12 bases between the two ends. CDR3 size: 14 residues. The CDR3 DNA is TGTGCCAGCATCCACCCGAGGGTGAACACTGAAGCTTTCTTT. This encodes CASIHPRVNTEAFF.

The table lists this clonotype with many counts. The genes are TRBV7-8 and TRBJ2-3, with a possible D match to TRBD1 (6 bases). The germline V gene has CDR1 SGHVS and CDR2 FQNEAQ. This CDR3 is 16 amino acids long. Trimming left V 5 bases short and J 0 bases short, with 15 bases between. The CDR3 DNA follows: TGTGCCAGCAGCCTGGGGGCCTACCCTAGCACAGATACGCAGTATTTT. Encoded protein: CASSLGAYPSTDTQYF.

This clonotype was recorded at least ten times. The rearrangement links TRBV6-5 to TRBJ1-4, with a tentative D call TRBD1 (5 bases). V shed 0 bases and J shed 4 bases, with 12 bases lying between them. The germline CDR1 and CDR2 sequences are MNHEY and SVGAGI. This CDR3 has 16 residues. As DNA, the CDR3 is TGTGCCAGCAGTTACTCCAGGGAGCGGGGTAATGAAAAACTGTTTTTT. Translation gives CASSYSRERGNEKLFF.

The chain carries TRBV19 and TRBJ1-1, with D tentatively TRBD1 (5 bases). The germline V gene has CDR1 LNHDA and CDR2 SQIVND (reference sequence). The CDR3 runs to 13 residues. Trimming pared 6 bases from V and 5 bases from J, leaving 13 bases between. CDR3 sequence: CASRVPGGTEAFF. In nucleotides, the CDR3 is TGTGCCAGTAGGGTACCCGGGGGAACTGAAGCTTTCTTT.

This clonotype occurred many times. The chain employs TRBV6-5 and TRBJ2-7; D might be TRBD2 (5 bases). V lost 0 bases, J lost 4 bases, and 10 bases lay in between. The CDR3 sequence is 14 residues long. The V gene's germline CDR1 is MNHEY and CDR2 SVGAGI. The CDR3 sequence: CASSYSRGQYEQYF. CDR3 in DNA: TGTGCCAGCAGTTACTCTCGAGGGCAGTACGAGCAGTACTTC.

This clonotype was detected many times. The chain couples TRBV7-6 to TRBJ1-3; no reliable D call. CDR1 is SGHVS and CDR2 is FNYEAQ in the germline V gene. The CDR3 is made up of 16 amino acids. V was clipped by 3 bases and J by 4 bases, with 16 bases between them. The CDR3 protein is CASSFLSDGSGNTIYF. The DNA for the CDR3 is TGTGCCAGCAGCTTTCTTTCGGACGGGTCGGGAAACACCATATATTTT.